This T cell receptor (beta chain) was profiled in a study of breast tumors, draining lymph nodes, adjacent tissues. Study-wide results and caveats: Data fit most tumor T cells coming from lymph node, expanding in tumor. Tumor and nontumor repertoires were significantly more similar in luminal-like than in basal-like breast cancer.

TCRdb re-derived calls from the multiplex PCR reads in MiXCR, one entry per CDR3 protein. The sample yields about 7,200 distinct CDR3 sequences, around 46% seen once. Between the trimmed V and J ends, which lost 4 bases and 5 bases, there was a span of 10 bases. The length of the CDR3 is 14 residues. Germline V gene data show CDR1 as SGDLS and CDR2 as YYNGEE. By sample fraction, this clonotype is medium-sized. The antigen is undetermined. The sequencing sample was made of tumor-adjacent breast tissue. The chain employs TRBV9 and TRBJ1-6; weak D call: TRBD1 (6 bases). This TCR came from a female donor with breast cancer. Some clones in this sample may be carry-over from other donors' samples. The DNA for the CDR3 is TGTGCCAGCAGCAAGGGGGGGGATAATTCACCCCTCCACTTT. It is translated as CASSKGGDNSPLHF. Complete variable domain (other parts from reference TRBV9 and TRBJ1-6): DSGVTQTPKHLITATGQRVTLRCSPRSGDLSVYWYQQSLDQGLQFLIQYYNGEERAKGNILERFSAQQFPDLHSELNLSSLELGDSALYFCASSKGGDNSPLHFGNGTRLTVT.